This T cell receptor (beta chain) emerged from a study of blood T cells in healthy people across ages. Through a sample-barcoded 5' primer and a J-beta primer mix, a second PCR was run for roughly 6 to 11 cycles. TCRdb reprocessed the 5' RACE reads with MiXCR, giving one entry per CDR3 protein. There are fewer than 2,000,000 distinct CDR3 sequences in the sample; about 31% occur only once, and around 11% lies in the top ten. The J segment lost 2 bases and the V segment lost 1 base, leaving 9 bases of the junction unmatched. The CDR3 is 16 amino acids. Germline-derived CDR1 and CDR2 are DFQATT and SNEGSKA (reference sequence). Each sample used at least 6.5 million PBMCs.

The TCR sequence derives from a woman in her 30s in good health. The V call is TRBV20-1, the J call TRBJ2-3; 7 bases line up with TRBD2. Material for sequencing was blood. CDR3 sequence (DNA): TGCAGTGCTAGAGGGATGGAGCGGGGAGACACAGATACGCAGTATTTT. It encodes CSARGMERGDTDTQYF.